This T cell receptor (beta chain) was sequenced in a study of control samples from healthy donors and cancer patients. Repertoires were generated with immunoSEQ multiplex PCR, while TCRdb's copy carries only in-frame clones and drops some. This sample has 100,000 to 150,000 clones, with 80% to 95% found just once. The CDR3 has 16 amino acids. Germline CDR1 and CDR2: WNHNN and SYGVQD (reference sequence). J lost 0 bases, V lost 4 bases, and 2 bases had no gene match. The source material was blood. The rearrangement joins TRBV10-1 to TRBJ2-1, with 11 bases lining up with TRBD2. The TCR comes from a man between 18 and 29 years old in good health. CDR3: CASSVTSGGSYNEQFF. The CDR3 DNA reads TGCGCCAGCAGTGTAACTAGCGGGGGCTCCTACAATGAGCAGTTCTTC.